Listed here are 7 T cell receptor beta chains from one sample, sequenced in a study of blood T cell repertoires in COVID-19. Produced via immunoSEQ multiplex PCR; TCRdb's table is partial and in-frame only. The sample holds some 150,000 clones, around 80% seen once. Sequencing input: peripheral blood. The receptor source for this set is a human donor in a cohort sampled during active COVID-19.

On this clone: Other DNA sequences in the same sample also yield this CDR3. The CDR3 DNA is TGCGCCAGTTCCTTAGGACAGATCTCCTACGAGCAGTACTTC. Its translation is CASSLGQISYEQYF. The genes are TRBV5-1 and TRBJ2-7, with D maybe TRBD1 (6 bases). Germline CDR1 is SGHRS and CDR2 is YFSETQ. Trimming took off 8 bases at V and 0 bases at J, with 15 bases between the two ends. The CDR3 sequence is 14 residues long. Full variable domain (remainder filled in from reference TRBV5-1 and TRBJ2-7): KAGVTQTPRYLIKTRGQQVTLSCSPISGHRSVSWYQQTPGQGLQFLFEYFSETQRNKGNFPGRFSGRQFSNSRSEMNVSTLELGDSALYLCASSLGQISYEQYFGPGTRLTVT.

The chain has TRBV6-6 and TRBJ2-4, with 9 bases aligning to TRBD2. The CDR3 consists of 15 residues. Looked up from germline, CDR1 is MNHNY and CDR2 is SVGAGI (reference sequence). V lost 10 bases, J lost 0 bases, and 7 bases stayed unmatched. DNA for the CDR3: TGTGCCACCGCGGATAGCGGGGGAGCCAAAAACATTCAGTACTTC. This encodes CATADSGGAKNIQYF.

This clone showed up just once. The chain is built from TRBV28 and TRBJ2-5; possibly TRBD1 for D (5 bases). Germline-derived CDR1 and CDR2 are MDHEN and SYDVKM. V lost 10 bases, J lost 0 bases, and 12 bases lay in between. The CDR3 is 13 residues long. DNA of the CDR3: TGTGCCATCGAGGCAGGGAACCAAGAGACCCAGTACTTC. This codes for CAIEAGNQETQYF.

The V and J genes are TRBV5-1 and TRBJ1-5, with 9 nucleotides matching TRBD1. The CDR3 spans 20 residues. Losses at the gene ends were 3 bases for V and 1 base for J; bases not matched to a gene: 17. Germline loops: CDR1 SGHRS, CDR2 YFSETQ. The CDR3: CASSSGRDRDPKYSNQPQHF. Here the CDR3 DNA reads TGCGCCAGCAGCTCGGGCCGGGACAGGGATCCTAAATACAGCAATCAGCCCCAGCATTTT.

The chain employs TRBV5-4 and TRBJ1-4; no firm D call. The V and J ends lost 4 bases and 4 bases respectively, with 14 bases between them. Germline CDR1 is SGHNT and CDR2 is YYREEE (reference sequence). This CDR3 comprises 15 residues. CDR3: CASSAKTDFNEKLFF. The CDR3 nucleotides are TGTGCCAGCAGCGCGAAGACTGATTTTAATGAAAAACTGTTTTTT.

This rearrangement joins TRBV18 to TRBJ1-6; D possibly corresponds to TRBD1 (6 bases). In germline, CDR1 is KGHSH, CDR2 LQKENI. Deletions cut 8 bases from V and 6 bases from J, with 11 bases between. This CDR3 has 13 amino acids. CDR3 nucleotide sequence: TGTGCCAGCCGCGGACAGTCTAATTCACCCCTCCACTTT. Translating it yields CASRGQSNSPLHF.

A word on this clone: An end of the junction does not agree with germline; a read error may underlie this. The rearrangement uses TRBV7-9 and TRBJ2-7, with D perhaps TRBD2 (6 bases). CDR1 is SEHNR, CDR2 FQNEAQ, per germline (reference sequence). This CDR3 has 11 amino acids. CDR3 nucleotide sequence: TGTGCCAGCAGCCACCAGGAGGGCCCTGACTTC. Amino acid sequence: CASSHQEGPDF.